Sequencing of this TCR beta chain was carried out in a study of blood T cell repertoires in COVID-19. Study details: T cells, B-cell-depleted T cells, or PBMCs supplied cDNA or gDNA.

Individuals drawn from about 26 US areas were about 18 to 95 years old. This CDR3 is 14 amino acids long. V lost 1 base, J lost 6 bases, and 10 bases lay in between. The germline CDR1 and CDR2 sequences are SGHTA and FQGNSA. Assay used: immunoSEQ multiplex PCR; TCRdb lists only in-frame clones, some missing. The table records 140,000 or so clones, under 90% of them present only once. The sequencing input was PBMCs or T cells enriched from blood (not recorded which). This receptor was taken from a woman aged 18-35 years who had been exposed to COVID-19. The rearrangement joins TRBV7-2 to TRBJ1-5; no clear D. DNA for the CDR3: TGTGCCAGCAGCTTAGGCCTAGGAGGTCAGCCCCAGCATTTT. This sequence encodes CASSLGLGGQPQHF. The variable domain in full, completed from reference TRBV7-2 and TRBJ1-5, reads GAGVSQSPSNKVTEKGKDVELRCDPISGHTALYWYRQSLGQGLEFLIYFQGNSAPDKSGLPSDRFSAERTGGSVSTLTIQRTQQEDSAVYLCASSLGLGGQPQHFGDGTRLSIL.